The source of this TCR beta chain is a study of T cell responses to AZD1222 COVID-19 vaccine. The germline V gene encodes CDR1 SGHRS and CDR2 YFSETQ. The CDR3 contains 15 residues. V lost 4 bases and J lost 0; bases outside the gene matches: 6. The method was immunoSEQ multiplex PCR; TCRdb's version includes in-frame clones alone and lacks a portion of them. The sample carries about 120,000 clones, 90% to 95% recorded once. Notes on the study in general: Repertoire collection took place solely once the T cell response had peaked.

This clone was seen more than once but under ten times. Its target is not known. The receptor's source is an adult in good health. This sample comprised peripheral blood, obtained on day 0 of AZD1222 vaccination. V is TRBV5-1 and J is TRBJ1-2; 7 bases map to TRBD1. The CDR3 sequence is CASSPQDRTNYGYTF. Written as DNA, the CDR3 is TGCGCCAGCAGCCCCCAGGACAGGACTAACTATGGCTACACCTTC.